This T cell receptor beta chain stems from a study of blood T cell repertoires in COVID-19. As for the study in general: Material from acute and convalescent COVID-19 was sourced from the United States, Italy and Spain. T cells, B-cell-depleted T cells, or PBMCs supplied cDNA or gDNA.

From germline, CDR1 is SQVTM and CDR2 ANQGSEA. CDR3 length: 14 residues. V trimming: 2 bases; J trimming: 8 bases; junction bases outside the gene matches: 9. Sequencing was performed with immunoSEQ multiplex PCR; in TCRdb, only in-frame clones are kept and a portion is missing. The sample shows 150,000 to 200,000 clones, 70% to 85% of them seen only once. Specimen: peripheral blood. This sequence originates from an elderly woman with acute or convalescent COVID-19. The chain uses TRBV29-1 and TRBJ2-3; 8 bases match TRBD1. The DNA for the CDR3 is TGCAGCGTTGAAATGACAGGGGCAATGGGTACGCAGTATTTT. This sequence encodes CSVEMTGAMGTQYF.